This is a list of T cell receptor beta chains from one sample in a study of blood T cell repertoires in COVID-19. The table came from immunoSEQ multiplex PCR; TCRdb's copy has only in-frame clones and leaves some out. Altogether some 85,000 clones are present, just under 80% being singletons, with the ten largest covering roughly 6%. What was sequenced was peripheral blood. The source is a man between 65 and 79 years old with COVID-19, enrolled during active disease. The CDR3 runs from the conserved cysteine through the conserved F or W. Each record gives: CDR3 protein, CDR3 DNA, clone size, J gene, V gene, D gene. The D gene is left open where the match is weak. Part of the rows lack a size; the others show once, few, many or a class for expanded clones.

CDR3: CASRLGLSGVYEQYF; DNA: TGTGCCAGCAGACTCGGACTATCGGGGGTCTACGAGCAGTACTTC; size: few; J: TRBJ2-7; V: TRBV6-5; D: .
CDR3: CASSQSGGIDTQYF; DNA: TGTGCCAGCAGCCAAAGCGGCGGAATAGATACGCAGTATTTT; size: .; J: TRBJ2-3; V: TRBV7-9; D: .
CDR3: CASSLSLVASTDTQYF; DNA: TGTGCCAGCAGCCTCTCTTTGGTAGCGAGCACAGATACGCAGTATTTT; size: .; J: TRBJ2-3; V: TRBV9; D: .
CDR3: CASSLGSRGHQPQHF; DNA: TGTGCCAGCAGTTTAGGAAGTAGGGGGCATCAGCCCCAGCATTTT; size: .; J: TRBJ1-5; V: TRBV28; D: TRBD1
CDR3: CASSRQTGGDQPQHF; DNA: TGCGCCAGCAGCCGGCAAACAGGGGGCGATCAGCCCCAGCATTTT; size: .; J: TRBJ1-5; V: TRBV4-3; D: TRBD1
CDR3: CATRLTGSNQPQHF; DNA: TGTGCCACCAGACTGACAGGTAGCAATCAGCCCCAGCATTTT; size: once; J: TRBJ1-5; V: TRBV2; D: .
CDR3: CASSPRLAGGPWDTQYF; DNA: TGTGCCAGCAGCCCCCGACTAGCGGGGGGGCCTTGGGATACGCAGTATTTT; size: .; J: TRBJ2-3; V: TRBV9; D: TRBD2
CDR3: CAWSAPGAANYGYTF; DNA: TGTGCCTGGAGTGCCCCAGGGGCCGCTAACTATGGCTACACCTTC; size: .; J: TRBJ1-2; V: TRBV30; D: .
CDR3: CASSFARGSYNEQFF; DNA: TGTGCCAGCAGCTTCGCCAGGGGCTCCTACAATGAGCAGTTCTTC; size: .; J: TRBJ2-1; V: TRBV7-2; D: .
CDR3: CASSVGTSGLRLSYEQYF; DNA: TGTGCCAGCAGCGTCGGGACTAGCGGCCTACGACTTTCCTACGAGCAGTACTTC; size: .; J: TRBJ2-7; V: TRBV7-8; D: TRBD2
CDR3: CASSQGLAGWRLDF; DNA: TGCGCCAGCAGCCAGGGACTAGCGGGATGGCGGCTGGACTTC; size: .; J: TRBJ2-7; V: TRBV4-1; D: TRBD2
CDR3: CASSVDRVPYYGYTF; DNA: TGTGCCAGTAGTGTCGACAGGGTCCCCTACTATGGCTACACCTTC; size: .; J: TRBJ1-2; V: TRBV19; D: TRBD1
CDR3: CASSYSAGYSPLHF; DNA: TGTGCCAGCAGTTACTCGGCAGGATATTCACCCCTCCACTTT; size: .; J: TRBJ1-6; V: TRBV6-2/TRBV6-3; D: .
CDR3: CATRGQGGTGELFF; DNA: TGTGCCACCAGGGGACAGGGTGGCACCGGGGAGCTGTTTTTT; size: .; J: TRBJ2-2; V: TRBV24-1; D: TRBD1
CDR3: CASSRSWESEQYF; DNA: TGTGCCAGCAGCAGAAGCTGGGAGAGCGAGCAGTACTTC; size: .; J: TRBJ2-7; V: TRBV7-2; D: .
CDR3: CASSESSGSYNEQFF; DNA: TGTGCCAGCAGTGAATCTAGCGGGTCCTACAATGAGCAGTTCTTC; size: .; J: TRBJ2-1; V: TRBV2; D: TRBD2
CDR3: CASSRDDRGDSPLHF; DNA: TGTGCCAGCAGTCGTGATGACAGGGGCGATTCACCCCTCCACTTT; size: once; J: TRBJ1-6; V: TRBV7-8; D: TRBD1